The 29 T cell receptor beta chains below all came from one sample that was sequenced in a study of HIV-infected children after antiretroviral therapy interruption. Treatment of the sample: PENTA 11 planned treatment interruption arm or continuous ART arm. Unique molecular identifiers were included in an RNA-based 3' RACE TCR library. TCRdb redid the calling of the 3' RACE reads with MiXCR, one entry per CDR3 protein. The sample records about 7,300 distinct CDR3 sequences, 16% being singletons. This specimen consisted of CD45RO+ CD8+ T cells from PBMCs, pooled from several time points, obtained from a donor given antiretroviral therapy, either interrupted or continuous. Subset described: memory CD8+ CD45RO+ CD45RA- T cells. These TCRs come from a pool of human donors with HIV.

This clonotype came up many times. The rearrangement uses TRBV6-4 and TRBJ2-1, with 16 bases matching TRBD2. The CDR3 loop spans 19 amino acids. Germline CDR1 MRHNA, CDR2 SNTAGT. J lost 7 bases, V lost 7 bases, and 16 bases had no gene match. CDR3 sequence reads: CASTEFGTSGGESWNEQFF. In DNA form, the CDR3 reads TGTGCCAGCACCGAATTCGGGACTAGCGGGGGGGAGAGCTGGAATGAGCAGTTCTTC.

In this sample, this clonotype is medium-sized. This chain links TRBV29-1 with TRBJ2-1, with TRBD1 matching 8 bases. Germline V gives CDR1 SQVTM, CDR2 ANQGSEA. The ends lost 3 bases at V and 1 base at J; junction bases unmatched: 5. This CDR3 spans 15 amino acids. The CDR3 nucleotides read TGCAGCGTTGATGGCGACAGGGGTTCCTACAATGAGCAGTTCTTC. It encodes CSVDGDRGSYNEQFF.

Ten or more counts support this clonotype. V usage is TRBV10-1 and J usage is TRBJ2-3; D perhaps matches TRBD1 (6 bases). V was clipped by 4 bases and J by 0 bases, with 8 bases between them. Germline V gives CDR1 WNHNN, CDR2 SYGVQD (reference sequence). The CDR3 spans 14 residues. For the CDR3, the DNA is TGCGCCAGCAGTGCGGGACACAGCACAGATACGCAGTATTTT. Protein sequence: CASSAGHSTDTQYF.

This clonotype has at least ten counts. V and J are TRBV12-3 or TRBV12-4 and TRBJ2-3; maybe TRBD2 (5 bases). V was clipped by 3 bases and J by 2 bases, with 12 bases between them. CDR3 length equals 15 residues. This CDR3 is CASSFGGLATDTQYF. CDR3 in DNA: TGTGCCAGCAGTTTTGGAGGACTTGCCACAGATACGCAGTATTTT.

This clonotype has a count of ten or more. The chain couples TRBV12-3 or TRBV12-4 to TRBJ1-4, with a possible D match to TRBD1 (5 bases). Deletions cut 5 bases from V and 7 bases from J, with 14 bases between. This CDR3 has 14 residues. DNA for the CDR3: TGTGCCAGCAGTGGACAAGGCGCGTTTGAAAAACTGTTTTTT. Amino acid sequence: CASSGQGAFEKLFF.

This clonotype came up many times. The rearrangement joins TRBV20-1 to TRBJ2-7; weak D call: TRBD1 (5 bases). V gave up 1 base and J gave up 2 bases, with 9 bases separating them. The CDR3 spans 13 residues. Germline V gives CDR1 DFQATT, CDR2 SNEGSKA (reference sequence). The DNA for the CDR3 is TGCAGTGCTAGAGTCGCCAGGGCCTACGAGCAGTACTTC. It codes for CSARVARAYEQYF.

This clonotype was seen many times. The rearrangement uses TRBV20-1 and TRBJ1-2; maybe TRBD1 (5 bases). The CDR3 sequence is 17 residues long. V shed 1 base and J shed 1 base, with 19 bases lying between them. Germline V gene data show CDR1 as DFQATT and CDR2 as SNEGSKA (reference sequence). This CDR3 is CSARGQPGALYNYGYTF. As DNA, the CDR3 is TGCAGTGCTAGAGGACAACCCGGGGCCCTATATAACTATGGCTACACCTTC.

The gene calls are TRBV29-1 and TRBJ2-7; 8 bases are shared with TRBD1. The CDR3 has 13 amino acids. The V gene's germline CDR1 is SQVTM and CDR2 ANQGSEA. The J segment lost 2 bases and the V segment lost 4 bases, leaving 4 bases of the junction unmatched. CDR3 sequence reads: CSVAQGAAYEQYF. The CDR3 DNA sequence: TGCAGCGTTGCCCAGGGGGCGGCCTACGAGCAGTACTTC.

The chain carries TRBV11-3 and TRBJ2-5, with 15 bases fitting TRBD2. The V segment lost 5 bases and the J segment 9 bases; nucleotides outside the gene matches: 10. CDR1 SGHNT and CDR2 YENEEA come from the germline V gene. The CDR3 has 16 residues. This CDR3 reads CASSPGLAGGSAAQYF. DNA of the CDR3: TGTGCCAGCAGCCCCGGACTAGCGGGAGGGTCCGCGGCCCAGTACTTC.

Sample share makes this clonotype medium-sized. J is TRBJ2-1 and V is TRBV5-1, with 11 bases identical to TRBD1. The CDR3 contains 17 residues. Per the germline V gene, CDR1 is SGHRS and CDR2 is YFSETQ. The V and J ends lost 0 bases and 7 bases, in that order; junction bases with no gene match: 9. The DNA for the CDR3 is TGCGCCAGCAGCTTGGAACCCCTCGGACAGGGGGCAAATGAGCAGTTCTTC. It specifies CASSLEPLGQGANEQFF.

The chain couples TRBV18 to TRBJ2-7; D is perhaps TRBD1 or TRBD2 (5 bases each). V lost 6 bases and J 2 bases, leaving 14 bases between the germline ends. This CDR3 region has 14 residues. Looked up from germline, CDR1 is KGHSH and CDR2 is LQKENI. CDR3 region: CASSQFRDAYEQYF. The CDR3 nucleotides are TGTGCCAGCTCGCAATTCCGGGACGCCTACGAGCAGTACTTC.

In its sample, this clonotype was seen many times. The chain is built from TRBV2 and TRBJ1-1, with unresolved D. Germline CDR1 is SNHLY and CDR2 is FYNNEI. V was pared by 3 bases and J by 6 bases, with 17 bases between. The CDR3 is 15 residues long. The CDR3 sequence: CASSELPGDAAEAFF. CDR3 DNA sequence: TGTGCCAGCAGTGAGTTACCGGGAGACGCAGCTGAAGCTTTCTTT.

The rearrangement joins TRBV20-1 to TRBJ2-3; 9 nucleotides match TRBD2. Germline trimming cut 6 bases from V and 2 bases from J; bases unmatched to any gene: 3. Germline values: CDR1 DFQATT, CDR2 SNEGSKA (reference sequence). This CDR3 region has 13 residues. CDR3 amino acids: CSAKRGVTDTQYF. The CDR3 DNA is TGCAGTGCCAAGCGGGGGGTCACAGATACGCAGTATTTT.

Ten or more counts support this clonotype. V is TRBV18 and J is TRBJ1-2; 8 bases align to TRBD1. CDR3 length equals 14 residues. V gave up 2 bases and J gave up 6 bases; unmatched junction bases: 5. CDR1 KGHSH and CDR2 LQKENI come from the germline V gene. For the CDR3, the DNA is TGTGCCAGCTCACCAGGGACAGGCCTTAATGGCTACACCTTC. Its protein product is CASSPGTGLNGYTF.

This clonotype was observed many times. The V gene is TRBV10-3, the J gene TRBJ2-7; TRBD1 is a possible D gene (6 bases). Trimming pared 4 bases from V and 0 bases from J, leaving 7 bases between. CDR1 is ENHRY, CDR2 SYGVKD, per germline. The CDR3 spans 13 residues. The CDR3 bases are TGTGCCATCAGTGTGGACAGCTCCTACGAGCAGTACTTC. Its translation is CAISVDSSYEQYF.

The rearrangement links TRBV20-1 to TRBJ1-1; D is perhaps TRBD1 (5 bases). V lost 2 bases and J lost 0, with 10 bases in between. Germline CDR1 is DFQATT and CDR2 is SNEGSKA (reference sequence). The CDR3 totals 14 residues. The CDR3 DNA is TGCAGTGCTAGACTAGACAGACTGAACACTGAAGCTTTCTTT. This encodes CSARLDRLNTEAFF.

This clonotype is classed as medium-sized. CDR3 amino acids: CASSSDIGGSNEQFF. The CDR3 region has the DNA TGTGCCAGCAGCTCCGACATCGGAGGCTCGAATGAGCAGTTCTTC. The chain combines TRBV11-3 with TRBJ2-1; maybe TRBD2 (5 bases). V was clipped by 4 bases and J by 7 bases, with 17 bases between them. Germline values: CDR1 SGHNT, CDR2 YENEEA. The CDR3 runs 15 residues.

This clonotype was counted at least ten times. V is TRBV6-5 and J is TRBJ2-1; TRBD1 aligns across 7 bases. V trimming: 6 bases; J trimming: 7 bases; junction bases outside the gene matches: 6. The germline CDR1 and CDR2 sequences are MNHEY and SVGAGI. There are 13 residues in the CDR3. The CDR3 protein is CASSLQGVNEQFF. DNA for the CDR3: TGTGCCAGCAGCCTCCAGGGGGTAAATGAGCAGTTCTTC.

This clonotype was detected many times. The rearrangement links TRBV11-2 to TRBJ2-3; no firm D call. This CDR3 contains 13 residues. The germline V and J ends were trimmed by 3 bases and 3 bases, with 7 bases remaining between them. Germline values: CDR1 SGHAT, CDR2 FQNNGV. The CDR3 protein is CASSFVGTDTQYF. CDR3 DNA: TGTGCCAGCAGCTTCGTCGGGACAGATACGCAGTATTTT.

Within the sample, this clonotype is medium-sized (0.01 to 0.1%). The gene calls are TRBV4-1 and TRBJ2-7; TRBD1 agrees at 8 bases. Germline values: CDR1 MGHRA, CDR2 YSYEKL. V gave up 5 bases and J gave up 4 bases; unmatched junction bases: 7. CDR3 length: 14 amino acids. The CDR3 nucleotides read TGCGCCAGCAGCATTTTGACAGGGGCTTACGAGCAGTACTTC. It is translated as CASSILTGAYEQYF.

This clonotype was found a few times. The rearrangement links TRBV23-1 to TRBJ2-6; 10 nucleotides match TRBD1. TRBV23-1 is an open reading frame whose function is uncertain. J gave up 4 bases and V 4 bases, and 7 bases lay outside the gene matches. The CDR3 spans 17 residues. DNA of the CDR3: TGCGCCAGCAGTCCCCGGGACAGGGGATCCGGGGCCAACGTCCTGACTTTC. It codes for CASSPRDRGSGANVLTF.

Sample share makes this clonotype medium-sized. This chain uses TRBV18 with TRBJ1-2; D possibly corresponds to TRBD1 (5 bases). This CDR3 spans 14 amino acids. Germline V lookup: CDR1 KGHSH, CDR2 LQKENI. Between the trimmed V and J ends, which lost 3 bases and 6 bases, there was a span of 14 bases. CDR3 region: CASSPGLGVNGYTF. CDR3 coding DNA: TGTGCCAGCTCACCGGGTTTAGGGGTGAATGGCTACACCTTC. The complete variable domain, with remaining parts taken from reference TRBV18 and TRBJ1-2, reads NAGVMQNPRHLVRRRGQEARLRCSPMKGHSHVYWYRQLPEEGLKFMVYLQKENIIDESGMPKERFSAEFPKEGPSILRIQQVVRGDSAAYFCASSPGLGVNGYTFGSGTRLTVV.

This clonotype came up many times. This chain uses TRBV9 with TRBJ1-1; weak D call: TRBD1 (6 bases). V dropped 0 bases and J dropped 0 bases, with 15 bases sitting between them. The germline CDR1 and CDR2 sequences are SGDLS and YYNGEE. This CDR3 is 17 amino acids long. The CDR3 is CASSVGTGTLMNTEAFF. The DNA of the CDR3 is TGTGCCAGCAGCGTAGGTACAGGGACGCTTATGAACACTGAAGCTTTCTTT.

The sample holds many counts of this clonotype. The chain links TRBV7-2 to TRBJ2-7; 8 bases match TRBD2. From germline, CDR1 is SGHTA and CDR2 FQGNSA. The CDR3 is 14 residues long. Trimming cost V 1 base and J 4 bases; bases outside gene matches: 3. The CDR3 protein is CASSLVGGRYEQYF. The DNA of the CDR3 is TGTGCCAGCAGCTTAGTAGGCGGGAGGTACGAGCAGTACTTC.

In this sample, this clonotype turned up many times. This chain joins TRBV28 and TRBJ1-5, with 8 bases fitting TRBD1. Germline loops: CDR1 MDHEN, CDR2 SYDVKM. Losses at the gene ends were 6 bases for V and 2 bases for J; bases not matched to a gene: 6. This CDR3 is built from 15 residues. The CDR3 spells CASSSAGGGNQPQHF. CDR3 bases: TGTGCCAGCAGCAGTGCAGGGGGCGGCAATCAGCCCCAGCATTTT.

Many counts were recorded for this clonotype. CDR3 region: CASSPRGALNEKLFF. Written as DNA, the CDR3 is TGCGCCAGCAGCCCCCGCGGGGCACTCAATGAAAAACTGTTTTTT. The chain carries TRBV5-1 and TRBJ1-4; D might be TRBD1 (5 bases). V shed 4 bases and J shed 5 bases, with 15 bases lying between them. The CDR3 spans 15 residues. Germline V gene data show CDR1 as SGHRS and CDR2 as YFSETQ. Full variable domain (remainder filled in from reference TRBV5-1 and TRBJ1-4): KAGVTQTPRYLIKTRGQQVTLSCSPISGHRSVSWYQQTPGQGLQFLFEYFSETQRNKGNFPGRFSGRQFSNSRSEMNVSTLELGDSALYLCASSPRGALNEKLFFGSGTQLSVL.

This clonotype qualifies as medium-sized (0.01 to 0.1%). The chain is built from TRBV2 and TRBJ1-2; D is undetermined. CDR1 and CDR2 (germline): SNHLY, FYNNEI. CDR3 length: 18 amino acids. V was shortened by 2 bases and J by 8 bases, with 27 bases between the two germline ends. Here the CDR3 DNA reads TGTGCCAGCAGTGAATTAGGGCAGCCCTCTATAAGAAGGTACGGCTACACCTTC. Protein product: CASSELGQPSIRRYGYTF.

V usage is TRBV7-2 and J usage is TRBJ1-4; maybe TRBD1 (5 bases). V was cut by 4 bases and J by 0 bases, with 15 bases left in between. Germline CDR1 SGHTA, CDR2 FQGNSA. This CDR3 comprises 17 residues. The CDR3 nucleotides read TGTGCCAGCAGCTCCGGGGGGAGGTTTGCAACTAATGAAAAACTGTTTTTT. This gives the protein CASSSGGRFATNEKLFF.

The chain carries TRBV2 and TRBJ1-4; 7 bases match TRBD1. The CDR3 consists of 15 residues. Germline assignment: CDR1 SNHLY and CDR2 FYNNEI. V shed 5 bases and J 8 bases; nucleotides not matched to a gene: 11. The chain's CDR3 is CASSPPTGPREKLFF. For the CDR3, the DNA is TGTGCCAGCAGTCCCCCGACAGGGCCCAGGGAAAAACTGTTTTTT.